The present T cell receptor beta chain was sequenced within a study of Graves' ophthalmopathy and Graves' hyperthyroidism. This clonotype was recorded many times. What it binds is not known. The study enrolled ophthalmopathy donors with moderate-to-severe activity, CAS ≥3, NOSPECS ≥4 and duration under 3 months. No donor had other autoimmune disease, uncontrolled infection, pregnancy or lactation. V gave up 5 bases and J gave up 6 bases, with 19 bases separating them. This CDR3 is 15 amino acids long. Amplification targeted the TCR beta CDR3 regions, with RNA transcripts as the source material. The library came from an HTBI-primed first-round RT-PCR and a second-round multiplex PCR. TCRdb independently ran MiXCR on the multiplex PCR reads; one entry per CDR3 protein. The sample has 150,000 or so distinct CDR3 sequences, 35% to 45% seen once; the top ten hold around 9.3%. General study results and limits: The 13-signature model separated ophthalmopathy from stable hyperthyroidism at over 85% sensitivity and around 80% specificity. The majority of expanded thyroid clonotypes above 0.001 frequency also occurred in blood.

The chain recombines TRBV12-3 or TRBV12-4 with TRBJ1-1, with D possibly being TRBD1 (6 bases). The sequenced sample consisted of peripheral blood. The TCR was taken from a man aged 30-40 years with Graves' ophthalmopathy. Written as DNA, the CDR3 is TGTGCCAGCAGTCAAGGGGGACTGCCGCCACCTGAAGCTTTCTTT. The encoded protein is CASSQGGLPPPEAFF.